This TCR beta chain was profiled in a study of blood T cell repertoires in COVID-19. Across the whole study: There were acute and convalescent COVID-19 samples, and they came from the United States, Italy and Spain.

The CDR3 length is 16 residues. V lost 2 bases and J lost 5; bases outside the gene matches: 10. Original handling: Using reference gene primer amplification, nucleated cell counts were estimated. Libraries were prepared by immunoSEQ multiplex PCR; TCRdb keeps only in-frame clonotypes and omits some of them. V and J calls and clone size are copied from that table; D and trimming were computed from the DNA. The sample lists under 250,000 clones, about four fifths seen once, with 7.5% to 8% in the top ten. Sample: peripheral blood. The chain links TRBV23-1 to TRBJ2-7, with 9 bases identical to TRBD1. TRBV23-1 is placed among ORFs of uncertain function. This receptor was identified in a woman aged 45-65 years with active or convalescent COVID-19. CDR3 in amino acids: CASSQTTGTGKDEQYF. CDR3 bases: TGCGCCAGCAGTCAAACAACCGGGACAGGGAAAGACGAGCAGTACTTC.